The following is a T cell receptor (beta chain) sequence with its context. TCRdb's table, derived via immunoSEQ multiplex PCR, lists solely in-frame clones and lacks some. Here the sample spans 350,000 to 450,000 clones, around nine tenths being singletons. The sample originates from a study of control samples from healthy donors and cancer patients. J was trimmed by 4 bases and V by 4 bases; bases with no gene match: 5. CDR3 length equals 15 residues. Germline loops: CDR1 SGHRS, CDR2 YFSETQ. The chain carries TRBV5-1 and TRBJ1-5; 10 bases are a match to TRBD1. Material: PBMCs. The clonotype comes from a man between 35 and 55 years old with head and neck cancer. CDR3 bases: TGCGCCAGCAGCCGTGGGACAGGGGAAAATCAGCCCCAGCATTTT. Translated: CASSRGTGENQPQHF.